This T cell receptor (beta chain) was identified during a study of blood T cell repertoires in COVID-19. Overall study: COVID-19 samples from acute and convalescent phases originated in the United States, Italy and Spain. T cells, B-cell-depleted T cells, or PBMCs supplied cDNA or gDNA.

This table comes from immunoSEQ multiplex PCR, and its TCRdb copy is limited to in-frame clones, with some not included. The data show 250,000 to 300,000 clones, with more than 85% seen just once and approximately 4% held by the top ten. The CDR3 covers 15 residues. In germline, CDR1 is KGHDR, CDR2 SFDVKD. Germline trimming cut 4 bases from V and 5 bases from J; bases unmatched to any gene: 7. The sequence derives from a man aged 18-30 years with active or convalescent COVID-19. The chain combines TRBV24-1 with TRBJ2-1; the match to TRBD1 covers 7 bases. The sample taken for sequencing was peripheral blood. The CDR3 spells CATSDRQGWDNEQFF. In nucleotides, the CDR3 is TGTGCCACCAGTGACCGACAGGGTTGGGACAATGAGCAGTTCTTC.